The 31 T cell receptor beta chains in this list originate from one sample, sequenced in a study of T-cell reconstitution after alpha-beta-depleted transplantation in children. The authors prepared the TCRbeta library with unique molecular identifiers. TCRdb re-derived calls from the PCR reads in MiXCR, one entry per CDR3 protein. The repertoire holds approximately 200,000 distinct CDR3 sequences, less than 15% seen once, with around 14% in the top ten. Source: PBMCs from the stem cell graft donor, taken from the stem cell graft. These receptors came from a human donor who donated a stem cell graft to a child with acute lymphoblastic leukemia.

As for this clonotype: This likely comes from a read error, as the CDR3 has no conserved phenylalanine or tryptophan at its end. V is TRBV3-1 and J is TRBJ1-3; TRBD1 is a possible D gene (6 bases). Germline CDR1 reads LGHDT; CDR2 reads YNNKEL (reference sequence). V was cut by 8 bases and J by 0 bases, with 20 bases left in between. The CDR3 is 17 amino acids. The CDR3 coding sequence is TGTGCCAGCGGTATCCGGGACACACCCTTCTCTGGAAACACCATATATTTG. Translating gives CASGIRDTPFSGNTIYL.

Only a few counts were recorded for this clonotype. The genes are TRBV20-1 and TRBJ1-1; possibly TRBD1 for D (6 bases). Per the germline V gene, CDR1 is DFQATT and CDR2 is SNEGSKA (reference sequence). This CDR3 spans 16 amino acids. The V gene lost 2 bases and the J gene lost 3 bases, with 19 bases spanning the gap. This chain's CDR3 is CSARSYYGGAYTEAFF. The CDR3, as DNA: TGCAGTGCTAGATCTTATTACGGGGGCGCTTACACTGAAGCTTTCTTT.

The CDR3 DNA is TGTGCCAGCAGCCCTGAGACAGGGAATGAAAAACTGTTTTTT. It codes for CASSPETGNEKLFF. This chain uses TRBV5-4 with TRBJ1-4, with 7 bases fitting TRBD1. The V segment lost 4 bases and the J segment 5 bases; nucleotides outside the gene matches: 5. The CDR3 is 14 amino acids. Germline-derived CDR1 and CDR2 are SGHNT and YYREEE (reference sequence).

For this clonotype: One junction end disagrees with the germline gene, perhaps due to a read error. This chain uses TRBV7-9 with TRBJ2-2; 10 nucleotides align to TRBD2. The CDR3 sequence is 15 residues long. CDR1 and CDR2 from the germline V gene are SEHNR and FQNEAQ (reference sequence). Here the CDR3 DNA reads TGTGCCAGCAGCATTAGCGGGAGGAACCCCGGGGAGCTGTTTTTT. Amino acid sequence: CASSISGRNPGELFF.

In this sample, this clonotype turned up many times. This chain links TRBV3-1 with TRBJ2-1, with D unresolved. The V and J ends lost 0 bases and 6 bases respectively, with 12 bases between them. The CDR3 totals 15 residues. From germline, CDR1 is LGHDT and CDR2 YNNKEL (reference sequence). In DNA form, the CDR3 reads TGTGCCAGCAGCCAAGAATTGGGCCTTTCCAATGAGCAGTTCTTC. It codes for CASSQELGLSNEQFF.

The CDR3 DNA is TGTGCCAGCGCCCCTTACGGAGGCTCCTACAATGAGCAGTTCTTC. Its translation: CASAPYGGSYNEQFF. The chain uses TRBV6-1 and TRBJ2-1, with D possibly being TRBD2 (5 bases). V lost 8 bases and J lost 0, with 14 bases in between. The CDR3 runs to 15 residues. The germline V gene has CDR1 MNHNS and CDR2 SASEGT.

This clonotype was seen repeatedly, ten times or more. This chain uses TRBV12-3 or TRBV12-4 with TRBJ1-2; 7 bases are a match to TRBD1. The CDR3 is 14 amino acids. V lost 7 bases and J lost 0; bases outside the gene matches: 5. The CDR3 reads CASNYRGANYGYTF. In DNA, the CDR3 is TGTGCCAGCAACTACAGGGGAGCTAACTATGGCTACACCTTC.

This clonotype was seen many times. Written as DNA, the CDR3 is TGCGCCAGCATGGCGGACTACTCTAAAGAGACCCAGTACTTC. Translating it yields CASMADYSKETQYF. The rearrangement links TRBV5-1 to TRBJ2-5, with D maybe TRBD2 (6 bases). Germline CDR1 reads SGHRS; CDR2 reads YFSETQ. Trimming shortened V by 6 bases and J by 3 bases, and 15 bases separated the two germline ends. CDR3 size: 14 residues. Full variable domain (outside the CDR3, taken from reference TRBV5-1 and TRBJ2-5): KAGVTQTPRYLIKTRGQQVTLSCSPISGHRSVSWYQQTPGQGLQFLFEYFSETQRNKGNFPGRFSGRQFSNSRSEMNVSTLELGDSALYLCASMADYSKETQYFGPGTRLLVL.

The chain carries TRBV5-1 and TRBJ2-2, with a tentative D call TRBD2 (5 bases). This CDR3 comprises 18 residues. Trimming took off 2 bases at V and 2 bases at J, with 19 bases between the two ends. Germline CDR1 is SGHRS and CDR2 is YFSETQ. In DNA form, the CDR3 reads TGCGCCAGCAGCTTCGGCGCTCCCCCGGAGGACAACACCGGGGAGCTGTTTTTT. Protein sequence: CASSFGAPPEDNTGELFF. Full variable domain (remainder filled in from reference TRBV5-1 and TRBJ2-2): KAGVTQTPRYLIKTRGQQVTLSCSPISGHRSVSWYQQTPGQGLQFLFEYFSETQRNKGNFPGRFSGRQFSNSRSEMNVSTLELGDSALYLCASSFGAPPEDNTGELFFGEGSRLTVL.

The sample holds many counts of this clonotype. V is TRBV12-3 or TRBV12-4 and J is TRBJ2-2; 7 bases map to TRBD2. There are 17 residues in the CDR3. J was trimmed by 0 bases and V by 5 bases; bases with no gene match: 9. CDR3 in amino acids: CASSPHRGRANTGELFF. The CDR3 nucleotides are TGTGCCAGCAGTCCACACCGGGGGAGGGCGAACACCGGGGAGCTGTTTTTT.

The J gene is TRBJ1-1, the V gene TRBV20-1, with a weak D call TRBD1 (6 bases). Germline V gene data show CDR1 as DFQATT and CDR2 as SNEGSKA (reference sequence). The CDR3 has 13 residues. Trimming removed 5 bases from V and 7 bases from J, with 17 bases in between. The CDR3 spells CSAHKDSRFEAFF. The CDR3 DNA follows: TGCAGTGCTCATAAGGACAGCCGATTTGAAGCTTTCTTT.

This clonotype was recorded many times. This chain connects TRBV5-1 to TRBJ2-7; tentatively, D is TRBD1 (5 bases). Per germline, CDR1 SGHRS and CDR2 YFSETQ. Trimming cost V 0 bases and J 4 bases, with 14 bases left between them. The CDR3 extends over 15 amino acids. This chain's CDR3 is CASSLEDNPLYEQYF. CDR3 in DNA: TGCGCCAGCAGCTTGGAGGACAATCCACTTTACGAGCAGTACTTC.

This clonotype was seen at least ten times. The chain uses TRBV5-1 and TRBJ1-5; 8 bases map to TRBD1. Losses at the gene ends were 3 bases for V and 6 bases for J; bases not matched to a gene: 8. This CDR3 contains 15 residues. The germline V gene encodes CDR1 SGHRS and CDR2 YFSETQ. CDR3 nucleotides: TGCGCCAGCAGCTACGGACAGGGTGGGAGTCAGCCCCAGCATTTT. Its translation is CASSYGQGGSQPQHF.

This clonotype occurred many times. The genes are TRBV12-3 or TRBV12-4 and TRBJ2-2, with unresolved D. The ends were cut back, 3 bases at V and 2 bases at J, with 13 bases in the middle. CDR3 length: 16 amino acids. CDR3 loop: CASSFPRQTNTGELFF. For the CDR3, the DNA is TGTGCCAGCAGTTTCCCCAGGCAAACAAACACCGGGGAGCTGTTTTTT.

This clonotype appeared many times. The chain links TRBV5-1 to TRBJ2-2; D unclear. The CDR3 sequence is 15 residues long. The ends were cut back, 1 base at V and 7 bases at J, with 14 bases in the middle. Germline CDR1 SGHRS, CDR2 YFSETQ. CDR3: CASSLIQGTLGELFF. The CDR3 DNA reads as TGCGCCAGCAGCTTGATACAAGGAACCCTCGGGGAGCTGTTTTTT.

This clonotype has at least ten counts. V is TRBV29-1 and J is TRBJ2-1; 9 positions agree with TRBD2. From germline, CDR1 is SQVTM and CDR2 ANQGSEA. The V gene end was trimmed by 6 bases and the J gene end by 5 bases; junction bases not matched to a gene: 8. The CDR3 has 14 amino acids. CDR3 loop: CSVGGGRGHNEQFF. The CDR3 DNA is TGCAGCGTAGGGGGCGGGAGGGGACACAATGAGCAGTTCTTC.

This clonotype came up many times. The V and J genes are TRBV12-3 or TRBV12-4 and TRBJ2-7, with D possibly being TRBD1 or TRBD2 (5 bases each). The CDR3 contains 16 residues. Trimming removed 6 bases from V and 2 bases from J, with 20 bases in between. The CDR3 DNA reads TGTGCCAGCAGCGAGGTTGGGGGTTTAGGTGCCTACGAGCAGTACTTC. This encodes CASSEVGGLGAYEQYF.

The CDR3 bases are TGCGCCAGCAGCTTGGAGTCAGCGGGAGAGGGTGAGACCCAGTACTTC. Protein product: CASSLESAGEGETQYF. The V gene is TRBV5-1, the J gene TRBJ2-5; 8 nucleotides match TRBD2. The germline V gene encodes CDR1 SGHRS and CDR2 YFSETQ. The CDR3 is 16 residues long. The ends lost 0 bases at V and 5 bases at J; junction bases unmatched: 9.

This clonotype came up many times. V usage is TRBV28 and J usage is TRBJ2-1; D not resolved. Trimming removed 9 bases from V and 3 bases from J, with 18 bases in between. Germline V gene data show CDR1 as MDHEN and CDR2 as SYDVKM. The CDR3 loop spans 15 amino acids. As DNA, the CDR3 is TGTGCCAGTTCCCTCCTGCGGCGGTACTACAATGAGCAGTTCTTC. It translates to CASSLLRRYYNEQFF.

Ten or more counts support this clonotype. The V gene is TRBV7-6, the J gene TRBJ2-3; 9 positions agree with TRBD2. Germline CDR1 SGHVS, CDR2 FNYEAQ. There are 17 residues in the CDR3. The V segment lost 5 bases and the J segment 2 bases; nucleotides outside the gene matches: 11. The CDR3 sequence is CASSPNGLAGFTDTQYF. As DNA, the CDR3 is TGTGCCAGCAGCCCGAATGGCCTAGCGGGATTCACAGATACGCAGTATTTT.

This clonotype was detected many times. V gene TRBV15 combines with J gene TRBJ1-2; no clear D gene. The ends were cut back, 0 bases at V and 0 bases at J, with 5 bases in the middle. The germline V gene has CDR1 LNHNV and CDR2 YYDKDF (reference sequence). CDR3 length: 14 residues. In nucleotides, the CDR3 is TGTGCCACCAGCAGAGACCGATCTAACTATGGCTACACCTTC. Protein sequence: CATSRDRSNYGYTF.

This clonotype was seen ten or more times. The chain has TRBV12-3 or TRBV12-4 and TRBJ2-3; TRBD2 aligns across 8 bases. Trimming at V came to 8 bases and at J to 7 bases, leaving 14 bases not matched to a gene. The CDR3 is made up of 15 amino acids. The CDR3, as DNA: TGTGCCAGCCAAGCTCAAACCCTAGCGGGTCATACGCAGTATTTT. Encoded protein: CASQAQTLAGHTQYF.

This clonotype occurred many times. The CDR3 loop reads CASSPPGPPNTEAFF. The CDR3 DNA sequence: TGTGCCAGCAGCCCACCTGGCCCACCGAACACTGAAGCTTTCTTT. The chain is built from TRBV12-3 or TRBV12-4 and TRBJ1-1, with unresolved D. This CDR3 is built from 15 residues. Trimming left V 6 bases short and J 1 base short, with 15 bases between.

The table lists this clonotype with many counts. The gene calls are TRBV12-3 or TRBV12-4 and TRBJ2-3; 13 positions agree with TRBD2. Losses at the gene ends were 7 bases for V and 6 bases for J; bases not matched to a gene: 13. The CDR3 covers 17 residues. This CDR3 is CASNDPTSGRPRDTQYF. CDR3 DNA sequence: TGTGCCAGCAATGACCCGACTAGCGGGAGGCCCAGGGATACGCAGTATTTT.

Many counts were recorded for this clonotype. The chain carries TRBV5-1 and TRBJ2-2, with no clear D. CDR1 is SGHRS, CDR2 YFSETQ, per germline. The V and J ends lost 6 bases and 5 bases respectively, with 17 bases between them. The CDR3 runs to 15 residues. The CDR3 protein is CASTLSGPRTGELFF. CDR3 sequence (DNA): TGCGCCAGCACCCTCTCTGGCCCGAGGACCGGGGAGCTGTTTTTT. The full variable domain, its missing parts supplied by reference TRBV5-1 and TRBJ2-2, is KAGVTQTPRYLIKTRGQQVTLSCSPISGHRSVSWYQQTPGQGLQFLFEYFSETQRNKGNFPGRFSGRQFSNSRSEMNVSTLELGDSALYLCASTLSGPRTGELFFGEGSRLTVL.

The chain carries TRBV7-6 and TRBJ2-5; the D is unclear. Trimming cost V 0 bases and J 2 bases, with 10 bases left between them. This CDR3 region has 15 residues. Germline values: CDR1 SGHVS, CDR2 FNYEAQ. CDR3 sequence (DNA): TGTGCCAGCAGCTTAGCGGACGGTTGGCAAGAGACCCAGTACTTC. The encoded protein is CASSLADGWQETQYF.

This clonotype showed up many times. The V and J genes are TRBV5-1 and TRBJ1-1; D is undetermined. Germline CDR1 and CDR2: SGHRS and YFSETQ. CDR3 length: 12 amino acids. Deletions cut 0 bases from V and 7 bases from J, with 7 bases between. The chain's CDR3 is CASSLDQFEAFF. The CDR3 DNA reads TGCGCCAGCAGCTTGGATCAGTTTGAAGCTTTCTTT.

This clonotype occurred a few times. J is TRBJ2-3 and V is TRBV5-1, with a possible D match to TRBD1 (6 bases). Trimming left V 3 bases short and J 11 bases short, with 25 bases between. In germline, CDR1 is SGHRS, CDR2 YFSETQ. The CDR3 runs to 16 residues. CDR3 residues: CASSSYILEMGAMQYF. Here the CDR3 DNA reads TGCGCCAGCAGCTCTTATATACTCGAGATGGGGGCGATGCAGTATTTT.

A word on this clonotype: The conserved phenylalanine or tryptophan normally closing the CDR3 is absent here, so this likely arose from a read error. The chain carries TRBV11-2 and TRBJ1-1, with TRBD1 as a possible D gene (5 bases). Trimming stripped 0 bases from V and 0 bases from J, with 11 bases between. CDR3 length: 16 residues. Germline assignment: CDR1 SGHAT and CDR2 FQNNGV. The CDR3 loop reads CASSLDYGGMNTEAFL. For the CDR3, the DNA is TGTGCCAGCAGCTTAGATTACGGGGGTATGAACACTGAAGCTTTCCTT.

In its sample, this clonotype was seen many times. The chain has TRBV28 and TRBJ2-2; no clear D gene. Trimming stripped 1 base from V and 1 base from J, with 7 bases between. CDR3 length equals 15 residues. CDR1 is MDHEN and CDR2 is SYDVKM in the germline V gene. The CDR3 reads CASSLFPENTGELFF. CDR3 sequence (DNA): TGTGCCAGCAGTTTATTCCCCGAGAACACCGGGGAGCTGTTTTTT.

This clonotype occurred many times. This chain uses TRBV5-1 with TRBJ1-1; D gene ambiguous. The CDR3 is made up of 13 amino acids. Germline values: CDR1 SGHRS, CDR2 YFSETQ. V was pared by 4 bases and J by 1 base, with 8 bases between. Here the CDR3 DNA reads TGCGCCAGCAGCCTAAGGGAGAACACTGAAGCTTTCTTT. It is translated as CASSLRENTEAFF.